This T cell receptor (beta chain) derives from a study of cytomegalovirus exposure and HLA in healthy donors. With 60 Vbeta and 13 Jbeta primers, the PCR was carried out. Repertoires were generated with immunoSEQ multiplex PCR, while TCRdb's copy carries only in-frame clones and drops some. The table includes about 140,000 clones, about 80% detected once. Looked up from germline, CDR1 is SGHRS and CDR2 is YFSETQ. The CDR3 consists of 15 residues. Trimming removed 0 bases at V and 6 bases at J, with 13 bases between. This clonotype was sampled from a man in his forties in good health and CMV-seropositive. The rearrangement uses TRBV5-1 and TRBJ1-5; TRBD1 is a possible D gene (5 bases). Sequencing was carried out using PBMCs. The CDR3 loop reads CASSLGTQGSQPQHF. CDR3 DNA sequence: TGCGCCAGCAGCTTGGGTACGCAGGGAAGTCAGCCCCAGCATTTT.